Reported below is one TCR beta chain. V lost 6 bases and J lost 5; bases outside the gene matches: 8. CDR3 length equals 14 residues. Germline lookup yields CDR1 SGHTA and CDR2 FQGNSA. Researchers ran the PCR with 60 Vbeta and 13 Jbeta primers. Per the study methods: Unique TCR beta chains numbered 60 million to 100 million in a later analysis, with roughly 11 million shared. Assay: immunoSEQ multiplex PCR; the TCRdb copy retains only in-frame clones and omits some. V and J calls and clone size are as listed in that table; D and trimming were resolved from the DNA. The sample carries 75,000 to 90,000 clones, approximately 80% recorded once. This sample is part of a study of cytomegalovirus exposure and HLA in healthy donors. Study overall: A prior analysis found about 110 million unique TCR beta sequences from 150 million to 200 million T cells.

This clonotype was sampled from a human donor in good health. Specimen: PBMCs. The chain carries TRBV7-2 and TRBJ1-2; 8 bases align to TRBD1. The CDR3 DNA sequence: TGTGCCAGCAGAAGGACAGGGCGACTTTATGGCTACACCTTC. It codes for CASRRTGRLYGYTF.